These 21 T cell receptor beta chains were all obtained from the same sample, sequenced in a study of cytomegalovirus exposure and HLA in healthy donors. PCR used 60 Vbeta primers and 13 Jbeta primers. Clones were read by immunoSEQ multiplex PCR, and TCRdb kept only the in-frame ones, dropping some. The profile covers about 180,000 clones, with about 82% appearing a single time and around 1.5% taken by the ten largest. The sequencing sample was made of PBMCs. The receptors here all came from a man between 18 and 35 years old in good health and CMV-seronegative.

This chain joins TRBV28 and TRBJ2-7; TRBD1 matches at 9 bases. V shed 5 bases and J 4 bases; nucleotides not matched to a gene: 12. Germline CDR1 MDHEN, CDR2 SYDVKM. The CDR3 is 16 amino acids. The CDR3 DNA is TGTGCCAGCAGTCCCCCCGGGACAGGGACTATTTACGAGCAGTACTTC. Protein sequence: CASSPPGTGTIYEQYF.

This chain connects TRBV11-2 to TRBJ2-7; perhaps TRBD1 as D (6 bases). V was pared by 1 base and J by 5 bases, with 12 bases between. CDR1 is SGHAT, CDR2 FQNNGV, per germline. The CDR3 runs 14 residues. The CDR3 nucleotides are TGTGCCAGCAGCTTAGTTGTTTGGGACAACGAGCAGTACTTC. Its translation is CASSLVVWDNEQYF.

This rearrangement joins TRBV28 to TRBJ2-7; D not certain. Trimming left V 2 bases short and J 1 base short, with 9 bases between. CDR1 is MDHEN, CDR2 SYDVKM, per germline. This CDR3 is 14 amino acids long. The CDR3 spells CASSLAGNSYEQYF. CDR3 sequence (DNA): TGTGCCAGCAGTTTAGCAGGAAATTCCTACGAGCAGTACTTC.

This chain joins TRBV19 and TRBJ2-7, with D possibly TRBD2 on 6 matching bases. Germline values: CDR1 LNHDA, CDR2 SQIVND (reference sequence). The CDR3 consists of 11 residues. V was shortened by 5 bases and J by 4 bases, with 6 bases between the two germline ends. Written as DNA, the CDR3 is TGTGCCAGTAGTGCGGGATACGAGCAGTACTTC. It yields the protein CASSAGYEQYF.

The table lists this clone with a few counts. The chain couples TRBV5-8 to TRBJ2-2; D perhaps matches TRBD1 (5 bases). V was clipped by 0 bases and J by 3 bases, with 6 bases between them. CDR3 length: 14 residues. Germline V gene sequence: CDR1 SGHTS, CDR2 YDEGEE. The CDR3 coding sequence is TGTGCCAGCAGCTTGGGACAGCACACCGGGGAGCTGTTTTTT. It codes for CASSLGQHTGELFF.

The chain is built from TRBV11-2 and TRBJ2-1; no definite D call. The CDR3 covers 15 residues. Germline assignment: CDR1 SGHAT and CDR2 FQNNGV. V lost 1 base, J lost 0 bases, and 7 bases lay in between. CDR3 nucleotides: TGTGCCAGCAGCTTAGGGCCCAGCTCCTACAATGAGCAGTTCTTC. Its translation is CASSLGPSSYNEQFF.

V usage is TRBV28 and J usage is TRBJ1-4; the match to TRBD1 covers 8 bases. This CDR3 has 15 residues. Germline V gives CDR1 MDHEN, CDR2 SYDVKM. V gave up 6 bases and J gave up 7 bases; unmatched junction bases: 10. The DNA for the CDR3 is TGTGCCAGCAGATCCCCAGGGGGCGCTGGTGAAAAACTGTTTTTT. It codes for CASRSPGGAGEKLFF.

The chain joins TRBV9 to TRBJ2-1, with 14 bases fitting TRBD2. The junction had 7 bases not matched to a gene; V was cut back by 4 bases and J by 1 base. Germline CDR1 is SGDLS and CDR2 is YYNGEE. There are 18 residues in the CDR3. CDR3 residues: CASSPGTSGRGSYNEQFF. CDR3 in DNA: TGTGCCAGCAGCCCCGGGACTAGCGGGAGAGGGTCCTACAATGAGCAGTTCTTC.

This rearrangement joins TRBV10-1 to TRBJ2-5; 8 bases agree with TRBD1. This CDR3 comprises 16 residues. Germline V gene lookup returns CDR1 WNHNN and CDR2 SYGVQD (reference sequence). The V gene end was trimmed by 0 bases and the J gene end by 4 bases; junction bases not matched to a gene: 7. This chain's CDR3 is CASSESPRGPAETQYF. CDR3 bases: TGCGCCAGCAGTGAGTCTCCCAGGGGGCCCGCAGAGACCCAGTACTTC.

This chain joins TRBV19 and TRBJ2-3, with D tentatively TRBD1 (6 bases). Germline loops: CDR1 LNHDA, CDR2 SQIVND (reference sequence). V was pared by 6 bases and J by 0 bases, with 13 bases between. This CDR3 contains 15 residues. The CDR3 loop is CASRRGTRSTDTQYF. For the CDR3, the DNA is TGTGCCAGTAGGAGGGGGACACGGAGCACAGATACGCAGTATTTT.

This chain links TRBV5-1 with TRBJ2-1, with TRBD2 identical over 14 bases. The CDR3 spans 17 residues. V was clipped by 4 bases and J by 3 bases; unmatched bases: 6. The V gene's germline CDR1 is SGHRS and CDR2 YFSETQ. The CDR3 region has the DNA TGCGCCAGCAGCCCAGGACTAGCGGGGGGCCTCTACAATGAGCAGTTCTTC. Translated, it gives CASSPGLAGGLYNEQFF.

This clone turned up a few times. This sequence joins TRBV6-1 and TRBJ1-2; no firm D call. Germline loops: CDR1 MNHNS, CDR2 SASEGT. There are 13 residues in the CDR3. V was trimmed by 3 bases and J by 2 bases, leaving 7 bases between them. The CDR3 here is CASSDGENYGYTF. The DNA for the CDR3 is TGTGCCAGCAGTGATGGGGAGAACTATGGCTACACCTTC.

This clone came up a few times. This sequence joins TRBV5-1 and TRBJ1-6, with TRBD1 identical over 7 bases. The germline CDR1 and CDR2 sequences are SGHRS and YFSETQ. CDR3 length: 15 amino acids. V shed 4 bases and J 9 bases; nucleotides not matched to a gene: 10. The CDR3 bases are TGCGCCAGCAGCCTGGCCCAGGCAGGGGGTTCACCCCTCCACTTT. Its translation is CASSLAQAGGSPLHF.

This clone was found a few times. V gene TRBV28 combines with J gene TRBJ2-1; D is uncertain. Trimming removed 7 bases at V and 3 bases at J, with 10 bases between. Per the germline V gene, CDR1 is MDHEN and CDR2 is SYDVKM. This CDR3 is built from 13 residues. CDR3 sequence (DNA): TGTGCCAGCACCAAACTTGACTACAATGAGCAGTTCTTC. Protein product: CASTKLDYNEQFF.

V is TRBV7-2 and J is TRBJ1-2; 8 bases fit TRBD1. This CDR3 is built from 13 residues. With V trimmed by 7 bases and J by 8 bases, 9 bases remained unmatched. Germline CDR1 SGHTA, CDR2 FQGNSA. The CDR3 DNA is TGTGCCAGCACCCCGGACAGGGCGGGCGGCTACACCTTC. Protein: CASTPDRAGGYTF.

The rearrangement links TRBV5-1 to TRBJ2-5, with TRBD1 matching over 7 bases. V lost 0 bases, J lost 5 bases, and 10 bases stayed unmatched. The CDR3 runs 16 residues. The germline CDR1 and CDR2 sequences are SGHRS and YFSETQ. Here the CDR3 DNA reads TGCGCCAGCAGCTTGGGACCCAGGGGGTCGGGTGAGACCCAGTACTTC. It yields the protein CASSLGPRGSGETQYF.

This clone was detected a few times. The chain joins TRBV6-5 to TRBJ1-5; D may be TRBD1 (6 bases). Germline CDR1 and CDR2: MNHEY and SVGAGI. V was cut by 5 bases and J by 4 bases, with 12 bases left in between. The CDR3 has 14 amino acids. CDR3 protein: CASSPGTTNQPQHF. CDR3 nucleotides: TGTGCCAGCAGTCCCGGGACAACTAATCAGCCCCAGCATTTT.

This chain joins TRBV30 and TRBJ1-6, with D possibly TRBD1 on 6 matching bases. Germline assignment: CDR1 GTSNPN and CDR2 SVGIG (reference sequence). CDR3 length: 13 amino acids. V lost 2 bases and J 10 bases, leaving 12 bases between the germline ends. The CDR3 loop is CAWSSTGYSPLHF. The CDR3 DNA is TGTGCCTGGAGTTCCACAGGGTACTCACCCCTCCACTTT. Complete variable domain (other parts from reference TRBV30 and TRBJ1-6): SQTIHQWPATLVQPVGSPLSLECTVEGTSNPNLYWYRQAAGRGLQLLFYSVGIGQISSEVPQNLSASRPQDRQFILSSKKLLLSDSGFYLCAWSSTGYSPLHFGNGTRLTVT.

This clone was observed a few times. V is TRBV6-6 and J is TRBJ2-7, with TRBD1 matching 7 bases. CDR3 length: 15 residues. V gave up 2 bases and J gave up 6 bases; unmatched junction bases: 10. Looked up from germline, CDR1 is MNHNY and CDR2 is SVGAGI (reference sequence). The CDR3 sequence: CASSYLETGLGEQYF. The CDR3 DNA reads TGTGCCAGCAGTTACCTGGAGACAGGGCTGGGCGAGCAGTACTTC.

This clone was picked up a small number of times. This chain joins TRBV11-2 and TRBJ1-2; D may be TRBD1 (6 bases). This CDR3 contains 15 residues. Germline assignment: CDR1 SGHAT and CDR2 FQNNGV. V lost 1 base and J 1 base, leaving 10 bases between the germline ends. For the CDR3, the DNA is TGTGCCAGCAGCTTAGTCGCAGGGGTTAACTATGGCTACACCTTC. It specifies CASSLVAGVNYGYTF.

The gene calls are TRBV28 and TRBJ2-7; D call uncertain. The ends were cut back, 1 base at V and 2 bases at J, with 9 bases in the middle. Germline V CDR1 and CDR2: MDHEN, SYDVKM. The CDR3 runs to 14 residues. This CDR3 is CASSLLVSAYEQYF. CDR3 in DNA: TGTGCCAGCAGTTTATTGGTCAGTGCCTACGAGCAGTACTTC.